These 18 T cell receptor beta chains were all obtained from the same sample, sequenced in a study of Ad26.COV2.S vaccination and SARS-CoV-2 variants. Regarding treatment: around 19 received Ad26.COV2.S at low or high dose, single or two shots; 5 received placebo; per-sample allocation not given. The samples were gathered on day 63 after the first injection of vaccine or placebo. Repertoires were generated with immunoSEQ multiplex PCR, while TCRdb's copy carries only in-frame clones and drops some. In the table there are fewer than 800,000 clones, 89% of which are singletons. Material: peripheral blood, obtained in a trial of Ad26.COV2.S vaccine versus placebo. All receptors come from a person between 18 and 59 years old who received the Ad26.COV2.S COVID-19 vaccine or a placebo.

The chain combines TRBV19 with TRBJ1-2; 8 bases map to TRBD1. CDR3 size: 14 residues. In germline, CDR1 is LNHDA, CDR2 SQIVND (reference sequence). The V segment lost 7 bases and the J segment 4 bases; nucleotides outside the gene matches: 8. The CDR3 sequence: CASTLDRGSYGYTF. CDR3 in DNA: TGTGCCAGTACCCTCGACAGGGGTTCCTATGGCTACACCTTC.

This clone was seen more than once but under ten times. This chain uses TRBV5-4 with TRBJ1-2, with D perhaps matching TRBD1 (6 bases). Germline CDR1 and CDR2: SGHNT and YYREEE (reference sequence). V lost 2 bases, J lost 4 bases, and 15 bases lay in between. The CDR3 consists of 15 residues. The CDR3 here is CASSFGPTGSYGYTF. In DNA form, the CDR3 reads TGTGCCAGCAGCTTTGGGCCTACAGGGAGCTATGGCTACACCTTC.

The chain couples TRBV27 to TRBJ2-2; either TRBD1 or TRBD2 may supply D (5 bases each). V shed 5 bases and J shed 5 bases, with 18 bases lying between them. The CDR3 extends over 16 amino acids. Germline V gene sequence: CDR1 MNHEY, CDR2 SMNVEV (reference sequence). The CDR3 DNA sequence: TGTGCCAGCAGTCACCGGGACCTCCTGAGGACCGGGGAGCTGTTTTTT. The encoded protein is CASSHRDLLRTGELFF.

The rearrangement links TRBV5-1 to TRBJ2-1; D not resolved. V was shortened by 5 bases and J by 5 bases, with 11 bases between the two germline ends. Germline lookup yields CDR1 SGHRS and CDR2 YFSETQ. The CDR3 is 13 residues long. In DNA form, the CDR3 reads TGCGCCAGCAGTTTGAGCGCCCACAATGAGCAGTTCTTC. Translated, it gives CASSLSAHNEQFF.

The chain recombines TRBV27 with TRBJ1-1; D is possibly TRBD1 (5 bases). Germline-derived CDR1 and CDR2 are MNHEY and SMNVEV (reference sequence). V lost 6 bases and J 4 bases, leaving 15 bases between the germline ends. The CDR3 totals 14 residues. The chain's CDR3 is CASSPAGQGTEAFF. CDR3 nucleotide sequence: TGTGCCAGCAGCCCCGCCGGACAAGGCACTGAAGCTTTCTTT.

The rearrangement links TRBV15 to TRBJ1-2; D remains unclear. V shed 3 bases and J shed 3 bases, with 11 bases lying between them. CDR1 is LNHNV, CDR2 YYDKDF, per germline (reference sequence). The CDR3 sequence is 14 residues long. The CDR3 here is CATSSGSYYYGYTF. The CDR3 nucleotides are TGTGCCACCAGCAGCGGCAGCTACTACTATGGCTACACCTTC.

The genes are TRBV19 and TRBJ2-7; D might be TRBD1 (6 bases). The CDR3 contains 14 residues. Trimming took off 2 bases at V and 1 base at J, with 9 bases between the two ends. Germline V lookup: CDR1 LNHDA, CDR2 SQIVND (reference sequence). In DNA form, the CDR3 reads TGTGCCAGTAGTATACTAGGACAGTCCTACGAGCAGTACTTC. As protein: CASSILGQSYEQYF.

This clone was found a few times. CDR3 region: CASSLTDGGYTF. The CDR3 DNA is TGTGCCAGCAGCTTGACGGATGGTGGCTACACCTTC. V usage is TRBV7-9 and J usage is TRBJ1-2; D remains ambiguous. CDR3 length equals 12 residues. CDR1 is SEHNR and CDR2 is FQNEAQ in the germline V gene (reference sequence). V was shortened by 3 bases and J by 7 bases, with 9 bases between the two germline ends.

The chain is built from TRBV7-9 and TRBJ1-6; 10 nucleotides match TRBD1. The CDR3 totals 16 residues. Looked up from germline, CDR1 is SEHNR and CDR2 is FQNEAQ (reference sequence). After removal of 2 bases from V and 7 bases from J, the junction contained 5 bases not matched to a gene. The CDR3: CASSLQVGQGNSPLHF. The CDR3 bases are TGTGCCAGCAGCTTACAGGTGGGACAGGGGAATTCACCCCTCCACTTT.

This chain connects TRBV7-6 to TRBJ2-2; 7 bases align to TRBD1. The CDR3 totals 16 residues. Germline values: CDR1 SGHVS, CDR2 FNYEAQ. After removal of 5 bases from V and 0 bases from J, the junction contained 6 bases not matched to a gene. Written as DNA, the CDR3 is TGTGCCAGCAGCCCTCGACAGGGAACGAACACCGGGGAGCTGTTTTTT. It is translated as CASSPRQGTNTGELFF. The full variable domain, in which reference TRBV7-6 and TRBJ2-2 provide the parts outside the CDR3, is GAGVSQSPRYKVTKRGQDVALRCDPISGHVSLYWYRQALGQGPEFLTYFNYEAQQDKSGLPNDRFSAERPEGSISTLTIQRTEQRDSAMYRCASSPRQGTNTGELFFGEGSRLTVL.

V gene TRBV5-4 combines with J gene TRBJ2-3; 10 bases are shared with TRBD2. Germline lookup yields CDR1 SGHNT and CDR2 YYREEE (reference sequence). Losses at the gene ends were 2 bases for V and 2 bases for J; bases not matched to a gene: 8. The CDR3 runs to 17 residues. The CDR3 DNA follows: TGTGCCAGCAGCTTCTCCCGGACTAGCGGAATCACAGATACGCAGTATTTT. It encodes CASSFSRTSGITDTQYF.

V gene TRBV29-1 combines with J gene TRBJ2-2; 8 bases align to TRBD2. The V gene's germline CDR1 is SQVTM and CDR2 ANQGSEA. This CDR3 comprises 14 residues. Trimming cost V 7 bases and J 0 bases; bases outside gene matches: 4. The CDR3 protein is CSGSGLANTGELFF. The CDR3 DNA follows: TGCAGCGGCTCGGGACTAGCGAACACCGGGGAGCTGTTTTTT.

V gene TRBV5-1 combines with J gene TRBJ1-4; tentatively, D is TRBD1 (6 bases). In germline, CDR1 is SGHRS, CDR2 YFSETQ. Deletions cut 1 base from V and 8 bases from J, with 15 bases between. This CDR3 is built from 15 residues. This CDR3 is CASSLTDGGREKLFF. In nucleotides, the CDR3 is TGCGCCAGCAGCTTGACAGACGGGGGCCGCGAAAAACTGTTTTTT.

This clone appeared once. The CDR3, as DNA: TGTGCCAGTAGTCTCCGCCCCACAGGGGGCACAGATACGCAGTATTTT. The encoded protein is CASSLRPTGGTDTQYF. V is TRBV19 and J is TRBJ2-3, with 7 bases matching TRBD1. CDR1 is LNHDA, CDR2 SQIVND, per germline (reference sequence). Trimming took 5 bases from V and 1 from J; bases not matched to a gene: 9. The CDR3 consists of 16 residues.

The chain couples TRBV5-1 to TRBJ2-5; 9 nucleotides align to TRBD2. The V and J ends lost 1 base and 6 bases, in that order; junction bases with no gene match: 10. CDR3 size: 16 residues. CDR1 is SGHRS, CDR2 YFSETQ, per germline. CDR3 nucleotide sequence: TGCGCCAGCAGCTTGTCCCCTGGCGGGGGGGCCCAGACCCAGTACTTC. Protein: CASSLSPGGGAQTQYF. The variable domain in full, completed from reference TRBV5-1 and TRBJ2-5, reads KAGVTQTPRYLIKTRGQQVTLSCSPISGHRSVSWYQQTPGQGLQFLFEYFSETQRNKGNFPGRFSGRQFSNSRSEMNVSTLELGDSALYLCASSLSPGGGAQTQYFGPGTRLLVL.

CDR3 sequence reads: CATPGSTDTQYF. CDR3 sequence (DNA): TGTGCCACCCCCGGGAGCACAGATACGCAGTATTTT. The J gene is TRBJ2-3, the V gene TRBV11-2; D is unresolved. Trimming pared 10 bases from V and 0 bases from J, leaving 8 bases between. CDR1 is SGHAT and CDR2 is FQNNGV in the germline V gene. The CDR3 runs 12 residues.

This clone occurred a few times. The gene calls are TRBV30 and TRBJ1-1, with D maybe TRBD1 (6 bases). Germline V gene lookup returns CDR1 GTSNPN and CDR2 SVGIG (reference sequence). The CDR3 consists of 11 residues. Trimming took 5 bases from V and 3 from J, leaving 7 bases between them. The CDR3 sequence: CAWGTYTEAFF. The CDR3 coding sequence is TGTGCCTGGGGGACATACACTGAAGCTTTCTTT.

The V and J genes are TRBV27 and TRBJ2-1, with D possibly matching TRBD1 (6 bases). CDR1 and CDR2 (germline): MNHEY, SMNVEV (reference sequence). The CDR3 contains 14 residues. V lost 2 bases, J lost 14 bases, and 19 bases lay in between. This CDR3 reads CASSLRGLGAWEFF. The CDR3 DNA reads TGTGCCAGCAGTTTAAGAGGCTTGGGGGCGTGGGAGTTCTTC.